These 9 T cell receptor beta chains came from one sample sequenced in a study of cytomegalovirus exposure and HLA in healthy donors. Primers for the PCR totalled 60 Vbeta and 13 Jbeta. The table came from immunoSEQ multiplex PCR; TCRdb's copy has only in-frame clones and leaves some out. The table for this sample gives 38,000 or so clones. Sequences were obtained from PBMCs. The origin of the receptors is a man aged 40-49 years in good health and CMV-seropositive.

The chain joins TRBV4-1 to TRBJ1-5; a possible D gene is TRBD1 (5 bases). The CDR3 contains 15 residues. V shed 2 bases and J shed 6 bases, with 14 bases lying between them. In germline, CDR1 is MGHRA, CDR2 YSYEKL. CDR3 nucleotides: TGCGCCAGCAGCCAACCTCGACAGTCCGGTCAGCCCCAGCATTTT. This codes for CASSQPRQSGQPQHF.

The V gene is TRBV10-3, the J gene TRBJ1-1, with TRBD1 as a possible D gene (6 bases). The CDR3 is 13 amino acids. Trimming removed 6 bases at V and 1 base at J, with 9 bases between. Germline values: CDR1 ENHRY, CDR2 SYGVKD. For the CDR3, the DNA is TGTGCCATCAGCTTACAGGGGAACACTGAAGCTTTCTTT. Its translation: CAISLQGNTEAFF.

The chain combines TRBV5-8 with TRBJ1-2; 7 bases are a match to TRBD1. CDR1 is SGHTS and CDR2 is YDEGEE in the germline V gene. Trimming at V came to 4 bases and at J to 2 bases, leaving 8 bases not matched to a gene. The CDR3 is made up of 15 amino acids. The CDR3 loop reads CASSPRDRENYGYTF. The CDR3 bases are TGTGCCAGCAGCCCCCGGGACAGAGAAAACTATGGCTACACCTTC.

The V gene is TRBV5-6, the J gene TRBJ2-1, with TRBD2 matching over 8 bases. CDR1 is SGHDT and CDR2 is YYEEEE in the germline V gene. This CDR3 has 14 amino acids. The V gene end was trimmed by 0 bases and the J gene end by 9 bases; junction bases not matched to a gene: 5. The CDR3 protein is CASSLVLAGLEQFF. The CDR3 nucleotides read TGTGCCAGCAGCTTGGTTCTAGCGGGTCTTGAGCAGTTCTTC.

This chain joins TRBV4-2 and TRBJ2-1; TRBD2 might be the D (5 bases). V was pared by 0 bases and J by 8 bases, with 11 bases between. The CDR3 totals 14 residues. CDR1 LGHNA and CDR2 YNFKEQ come from the germline V gene. CDR3 region: CASSQEMLAYEQFF. As DNA, the CDR3 is TGTGCCAGCAGCCAAGAGATGCTAGCCTATGAGCAGTTCTTC.

The CDR3 loop reads CASSSLSYRGGINEQYF. CDR3 in DNA: TGTGCCAGCAGCTCCCTCTCCTACCGCGGAGGGATAAACGAGCAGTACTTC. The chain recombines TRBV7-9 with TRBJ2-7, with D tentatively TRBD2 (6 bases). V gave up 4 bases and J gave up 5 bases, with 24 bases separating them. Germline CDR1 reads SEHNR; CDR2 reads FQNEAQ (reference sequence). The CDR3 has 17 amino acids.

The genes are TRBV30 and TRBJ1-1, with D uncertain. Deletions cut 5 bases from V and 3 bases from J, with 10 bases between. The CDR3 has 12 amino acids. The germline CDR1 and CDR2 sequences are GTSNPN and SVGIG (reference sequence). The CDR3 bases are TGTGCCTGGGCGGTACTGGACACTGAAGCTTTCTTT. Amino acids: CAWAVLDTEAFF. Filled out from reference TRBV30 and TRBJ1-1, the complete variable domain reads SQTIHQWPATLVQPVGSPLSLECTVEGTSNPNLYWYRQAAGRGLQLLFYSVGIGQISSEVPQNLSASRPQDRQFILSSKKLLLSDSGFYLCAWAVLDTEAFFGQGTRLTVV.

This sequence joins TRBV27 and TRBJ1-2, with D tentatively TRBD1 (5 bases). This CDR3 contains 13 residues. Germline V gene sequence: CDR1 MNHEY, CDR2 SMNVEV (reference sequence). Trimming removed 5 bases from V and 7 bases from J, with 14 bases in between. CDR3 in DNA: TGTGCCAGCAGTGGCTCCGGGGGGGGTGGCTACACCTTC. This sequence encodes CASSGSGGGGYTF.

The rearrangement joins TRBV6-1 to TRBJ2-7, with 8 bases lining up with TRBD1. V was clipped by 1 base and J by 3 bases; unmatched bases: 2. This CDR3 region has 14 residues. Germline values: CDR1 MNHNS, CDR2 SASEGT. The CDR3 DNA reads as TGTGCCAGCAGTGAAGGGACAGGGTACTACGAGCAGTACTTC. It specifies CASSEGTGYYEQYF.